The rows below give T cell receptor beta chains drawn from one sample of a study of blood T cell repertoires in COVID-19. TCRdb's table, derived via immunoSEQ multiplex PCR, lists solely in-frame clones and lacks some. The table records around 100,000 clones, roughly 87% of them present only once. The specimen sequenced was peripheral blood. The receptors here all came from a man aged 25-45 years in a cohort sampled during active COVID-19. The CDR3 runs from the conserved cysteine through the conserved F or W. The D gene is left open where the match is weak. Not all rows give a size; the values are once, few, many and, for expanded clones, a class.

D	size	J	V	CDR3	DNA
TRBD2	-	TRBJ2-3	TRBV5-1	CASSLGRGGEDTQYF	TGCGCCAGCAGCTTAGGACGGGGGGGCGAAGATACGCAGTATTTT
TRBD1	-	TRBJ1-5	TRBV19	CASSYLTGGLNQPQHF	TGTGCCAGTAGTTATTTGACAGGGGGCCTCAATCAGCCCCAGCATTTT
TRBD2	-	TRBJ2-3	TRBV9	CASSFGLAGGHDTQYF	TGTGCCAGCAGCTTCGGACTAGCGGGGGGGCATGATACGCAGTATTTT
-	-	TRBJ1-2	TRBV18	CASSPQDSPPYGYTF	TGTGCCAGCTCACCACAGGACAGCCCACCCTATGGCTACACCTTC
TRBD2	-	TRBJ2-2	TRBV19	CASSITRGDGGELFF	TGTGCCAGTAGTATTACGCGGGGGGACGGCGGGGAGCTGTTTTTT
TRBD2	-	TRBJ2-2	TRBV27	CASSLSASGGASFVRTGELFF	TGTGCCAGCAGTTTATCCGCTAGCGGGGGGGCCTCGTTTGTCCGCACCGGGGAGCTGTTTTTT
TRBD2	-	TRBJ2-1	TRBV19	CASSITTGTNNEQFF	TGTGCCAGTAGTATAACAACCGGGACTAACAATGAGCAGTTCTTC
-	-	TRBJ2-1	TRBV11-3	CASSRGGQVYNEQFF	TGTGCCAGCAGCCGCGGGGGACAGGTCTACAATGAGCAGTTCTTC
TRBD2	once	TRBJ2-3	TRBV9	CASSVEVAGGPDTQYF	TGTGCCAGCAGCGTAGAGGTAGCGGGGGGCCCAGATACGCAGTATTTT
TRBD1	-	TRBJ2-2	TRBV6-5	CASSYEGQANTGELFF	TGTGCCAGCAGTTACGAGGGACAGGCGAACACCGGGGAGCTGTTTTTT
-	-	TRBJ2-1	TRBV2	CASSEARQGRGEFF	TGTGCCAGCAGTGAAGCTAGGCAGGGGAGGGGGGAGTTCTTC
TRBD2	-	TRBJ2-2	TRBV3-1/TRBV3-2	CASSQVGLAGAYTGELFF	TGTGCCAGCAGCCAAGTGGGACTAGCGGGGGCCTACACCGGGGAGCTGTTTTTT
TRBD1	-	TRBJ1-1	TRBV7-2	CASSLADRDRGTEAFF	TGTGCCAGCAGCTTAGCGGACAGGGACCGGGGGACTGAAGCTTTCTTT
-	-	TRBJ2-1	TRBV7-2	CASSLLSGEQFF	TGTGCCAGCAGCCTACTTAGCGGTGAGCAGTTCTTC
-	-	TRBJ2-3	TRBV5-1	CASSLGTVTTDTQYF	TGCGCCAGCAGCTTGGGGACAGTCACCACAGATACGCAGTATTTT
-	few	TRBJ1-2	TRBV10-3	CAIGAHNDYGYTF	TGTGCCATAGGGGCCCACAATGACTATGGCTACACCTTC
-	-	TRBJ1-1	TRBV3-1/TRBV3-2	CASSNGQHTEAFF	TGTGCCAGCAGCAACGGACAGCACACTGAAGCTTTCTTT
TRBD2	-	TRBJ2-5	TRBV9	CASSVGLAGESETQYF	TGTGCCAGCAGCGTCGGACTAGCGGGGGAGTCGGAGACCCAGTACTTC
-	-	TRBJ2-5	TRBV18	CASSRPTGTQETQYF	TGTGCCAGCTCCCGGCCGACAGGGACTCAAGAGACCCAGTACTTC
TRBD1	once	TRBJ2-3	TRBV29-1	CSVLWTGIDTQYF	TGCAGCGTTCTCTGGACAGGGATAGATACGCAGTATTTT
TRBD2	once	TRBJ2-3	TRBV6-2/TRBV6-3	CASSYLTSGGPRDTQYF	TGTGCCAGCAGTTACCTTACTAGCGGGGGGCCTAGGGATACGCAGTATTTT
-	-	TRBJ2-2	TRBV4-2	CASSRPGLGAGELFF	TGTGCCAGCAGCCGGCCGGGACTCGGGGCCGGGGAGCTGTTTTTT
TRBD1	once	TRBJ1-1	TRBV15	CATRRGRDRGSEAFF	TGTGCCACCAGGCGCGGCCGGGACAGGGGTTCTGAAGCTTTCTTT
TRBD1	-	TRBJ2-5	TRBV5-4	CASRGVGGQQETQYF	TGTGCCAGCAGGGGGGTTGGGGGACAGCAAGAGACCCAGTACTTC
TRBD1	-	TRBJ1-2	TRBV19	CASSPGGQNYGYTF	TGTGCCAGTAGCCCAGGGGGTCAAAACTATGGCTACACCTTC
TRBD2	-	TRBJ2-1	TRBV9	CASSVATSGGSSYNEQFF	TGTGCCAGCAGCGTAGCTACTAGCGGGGGGAGCTCCTACAATGAGCAGTTCTTC
TRBD1	once	TRBJ1-2	TRBV5-8	CASSPWVTGVVDYGYTF	TGTGCCAGCAGCCCCTGGGTCACAGGGGTTGTTGACTATGGCTACACCTTC
TRBD1	-	TRBJ2-5	TRBV12-3/TRBV12-4	CASTAVRTGGPHF	TGTGCCAGCACCGCGGTTAGGACAGGGGGCCCCCACTTC
-	-	TRBJ1-6	TRBV7-2	CASSLGSGEGSPLHF	TGTGCCAGCAGCTTGGGGTCCGGGGAAGGCTCACCCCTCCACTTT
TRBD2	once	TRBJ2-1	TRBV28	CASLASGGGEQFF	TGTGCCAGCCTGGCTAGCGGGGGGGGTGAGCAGTTCTTC
TRBD1	-	TRBJ1-1	TRBV24-1	CATTGRGPDTEAFF	TGTGCCACCACCGGGAGGGGGCCGGACACTGAAGCTTTCTTT
TRBD2	-	TRBJ2-1	TRBV3-1/TRBV3-2	CASSQAAAGGLHEQFF	TGTGCCAGCAGCCAAGCGGCAGCGGGGGGGTTACATGAGCAGTTCTTC
-	-	TRBJ2-7	TRBV19	CASSNSPDGTTLLSKTYEQYF	TGTGCCAGTAGTAACTCCCCCGACGGGACAACTCTCCTATCAAAAACCTACGAGCAGTACTTC
TRBD2	-	TRBJ2-3	TRBV30	CAIGTSGGAGDTQYF	TGTGCCATAGGGACTAGCGGGGGGGCCGGAGATACGCAGTATTTT
-	-	TRBJ1-1	TRBV4-3	CASSQDLREAFF	TGCGCCAGCAGCCAAGATCTGCGGGAAGCTTTCTTT
-	-	TRBJ1-5	TRBV19	CATAPGNAGQPQHF	TGTGCCACCGCGCCAGGGAATGCAGGACAGCCCCAGCATTTT
TRBD1	-	TRBJ1-6	TRBV2	CASRLDRLGSPLHF	TGTGCCAGCCGACTGGACAGGCTGGGTTCACCCCTCCACTTT